This T cell receptor beta chain appears in the sequencing data of a study of T cell repertoires in cytomegalovirus infection. With regard to this clonotype: No antigen is known for it.

In TCRdb, the reads were re-called with MiXCR into one record per CDR3 protein. The sample gives fewer than 1,000,000 distinct CDR3 sequences, roughly 31% of which show up once; more than 13% is in the top ten. Trimming pared 0 bases from V and 4 bases from J, leaving 9 bases between. Germline CDR1 is MGHRA and CDR2 is YSYEKL. This CDR3 region has 15 residues. This clonotype was sampled from a human donor in good health (CMV status not recorded). Some clones in this sample may be carry-over from other donors' samples. The source was cultured CD8+ T cells from PBMCs, collected from culture after CMV antigen stimulation. V and J are TRBV4-1 and TRBJ2-2; no definite D call. In DNA, the CDR3 is TGCGCCAGCAGCCAAGAACCACTCCTCACCGGGGAGCTGTTTTTT. It is translated as CASSQEPLLTGELFF.